One sample yielded the 13 T cell receptor beta chains listed below, sequenced in a study of shared clonotypes between healthy human individuals. Here immunoSEQ multiplex PCR was the method, and the copy in TCRdb shows in-frame clones only, minus some. In the table there are more than 2 million clones, 85% to 95% of which are singletons. Specimen: naive CD4+ T cells sorted from blood. The subset: CD45RA+ positively selected. The receptors come from a man between 18 and 35 years old in good health.

V gene TRBV4-1 combines with J gene TRBJ2-5; either TRBD1 or TRBD2 may fit D (6 bases each). Germline values: CDR1 MGHRA, CDR2 YSYEKL. V lost 4 bases and J 1 base, leaving 13 bases between the germline ends. The CDR3 is made up of 15 amino acids. CDR3 nucleotides: TGCGCCAGCAGCCGAAGGACGGGGGCCCAAGAGACCCAGTACTTC. Translating it yields CASSRRTGAQETQYF.

This sequence joins TRBV18 and TRBJ1-4, with TRBD1 identical over 9 bases. CDR1 and CDR2 (germline): KGHSH, LQKENI. This CDR3 contains 16 residues. Losses at the gene ends were 0 bases for V and 8 bases for J; bases not matched to a gene: 7. In DNA, the CDR3 is TGTGCCAGCTCACCACCACCGGGACAGGGTCGGGAAAAACTGTTTTTT. Translated: CASSPPPGQGREKLFF.

Comments on this clone: An end of the junction does not agree with germline; a read error may underlie this. The J gene is TRBJ2-5, the V gene TRBV7-7, with 8 bases that match TRBD2. The CDR3 sequence is 15 residues long. Per the germline V gene, CDR1 is SSHAT and CDR2 is FNYEAQ (reference sequence). The chain's CDR3 is CASSLGAGDSETQYF. The CDR3 coding sequence is TGTGCTAGCAGCTTAGGAGCGGGAGACTCGGAGACCCAGTACTTC.

A word on this clone: Other DNA sequences from this sample encode an identical CDR3 as well. The chain links TRBV7-2 to TRBJ2-7; TRBD2 agrees at 7 bases. The CDR3 runs 15 residues. The germline V gene encodes CDR1 SGHTA and CDR2 FQGNSA. Losses at the gene ends were 1 base for V and 0 bases for J; bases not matched to a gene: 3. In nucleotides, the CDR3 is TGTGCCAGCAGCTTAGTGGCTAGCGGCTCCTACGAGCAGTACTTC. Amino acid sequence: CASSLVASGSYEQYF.

The chain combines TRBV2 with TRBJ2-2; D not certain. Trimming shortened V by 2 bases and J by 1 base, and 5 bases separated the two germline ends. The germline V gene has CDR1 SNHLY and CDR2 FYNNEI. The CDR3 totals 14 residues. CDR3 amino acids: CASSEHVNTGELFF. In DNA form, the CDR3 reads TGTGCCAGCAGTGAACACGTGAACACCGGGGAGCTGTTTTTT. The complete variable domain, with remaining parts taken from reference TRBV2 and TRBJ2-2, reads EPEVTQTPSHQVTQMGQEVILRCVPISNHLYFYWYRQILGQKVEFLVSFYNNEISEKSEIFDDQFSVERPDGSNFTLKIRSTKLEDSAMYFCASSEHVNTGELFFGEGSRLTVL.

The CDR3 region is CASSDIGTGSYEQYF. CDR3 nucleotide sequence: TGTGCCAGCAGTGATATCGGGACAGGGTCCTACGAGCAGTACTTC. The chain joins TRBV25-1 to TRBJ2-7, with TRBD1 identical over 9 bases. With V trimmed by 3 bases and J by 1 base, 4 bases remained unmatched. The CDR3 is 15 residues long. Looked up from germline, CDR1 is MGHDK and CDR2 is SYGVNS.

This clone was seen a single time. This rearrangement joins TRBV28 to TRBJ1-4, with TRBD1 as a possible D gene (5 bases). V was pared by 5 bases and J by 5 bases, with 21 bases between. The CDR3 runs 17 residues. From germline, CDR1 is MDHEN and CDR2 SYDVKM. In DNA, the CDR3 is TGTGCCAGCAGTCCGGCGGGACTCATGCTAACCAATGAAAAACTGTTTTTT. Translated, it gives CASSPAGLMLTNEKLFF. Full variable domain (missing parts from reference TRBV28 and TRBJ1-4): DVKVTQSSRYLVKRTGEKVFLECVQDMDHENMFWYRQDPGLGLRLIYFSYDVKMKEKGDIPEGYSVSREKKERFSLILESASTNQTSMYLCASSPAGLMLTNEKLFFGSGTQLSVL.

The J gene is TRBJ2-2, the V gene TRBV2; 12 bases are a match to TRBD1. The trim removed 5 bases at V and 5 bases at J, leaving 6 bases unmatched. The CDR3 spans 16 residues. The germline CDR1 and CDR2 sequences are SNHLY and FYNNEI. CDR3 nucleotide sequence: TGTGCCAGCAGTACGGGACAGGGGGCAGGTACCGGGGAGCTGTTTTTT. It yields the protein CASSTGQGAGTGELFF.

As for this clone: This may be a read error, as it is one base from a much larger clone. CDR3 DNA sequence: TGTGCCAGCAGCCCCGACAGCTATGGCTACACCTTC. Translated, it gives CASSPDSYGYTF. V and J are TRBV9 and TRBJ1-2, with D possibly TRBD1 on 5 matching bases. CDR1 and CDR2 from the germline V gene are SGDLS and YYNGEE. This CDR3 spans 12 amino acids. V lost 4 bases and J lost 4, with 8 bases in between.

This clone came up once. The chain is built from TRBV2 and TRBJ1-5; D uncertain. The V end was cut by 5 bases, the J end by 3 bases, with 14 bases between. The CDR3 extends over 15 amino acids. Germline CDR1 is SNHLY and CDR2 is FYNNEI. Written as DNA, the CDR3 is TGTGCCAGCAGTCCCTGGACCGGCCTCAATCAGCCCCAGCATTTT. It translates to CASSPWTGLNQPQHF.

J is TRBJ2-1 and V is TRBV11-2; D is possibly TRBD2 (5 bases). Germline assignment: CDR1 SGHAT and CDR2 FQNNGV. Trimming cost V 1 base and J 0 bases, with 10 bases left between them. This CDR3 spans 16 amino acids. The CDR3 nucleotides are TGTGCCAGCAGCTTAGTGGGGAGCAGCTCCTACAATGAGCAGTTCTTC. Its protein is CASSLVGSSSYNEQFF.

The J gene is TRBJ2-7, the V gene TRBV2, with 12 bases lining up with TRBD1. With 4 bases clipped from V and 5 bases from J, the junction kept 15 bases outside the gene matches. The CDR3 has 18 residues. Per the germline V gene, CDR1 is SNHLY and CDR2 is FYNNEI. CDR3 coding DNA: TGTGCCAGCAGTGTTGCGGGACAGGGGGCGCTGGGGTCTAACGAGCAGTACTTC. Protein sequence: CASSVAGQGALGSNEQYF.

The chain couples TRBV6-5 to TRBJ1-1; D remains ambiguous. CDR1 is MNHEY, CDR2 SVGAGI, per germline. Trimming left V 8 bases short and J 1 base short, with 17 bases between. CDR3 length equals 15 residues. Here the CDR3 DNA reads TGTGCCAGCGTCCCCCCCCGGGCAGGGAACACTGAAGCTTTCTTT. It yields the protein CASVPPRAGNTEAFF.